The rows below give T cell receptor beta chains drawn from one sample of a study of blood T cells in healthy people across ages. TCRdb reanalysed the 5' RACE reads using MiXCR and keeps one entry per CDR3 protein. Among 750,000 to 950,000 distinct CDR3 sequences listed, roughly 25% were seen once. These data also featured in a second study, about T cells of mothers and their children.

The sequenced sample was blood. The receptors derive from a boy aged 5 to 17 in good health. Both conserved end residues are part of each CDR3. A D gene is named only where the DNA matches it firmly. Clone size is not always given. Where it is, it says once, few, many or a class for expanded clones.

size	V	D	J	DNA	CDR3
few	TRBV7-2	-	TRBJ2-7	TGTGCCAGCCTTACCCGCTACGAGCAGTACTTC	CASLTRYEQYF
few	TRBV9	TRBD2	TRBJ2-1	TGTGCCAGCAGCGGAGCGGGACTAGCCGATGAGCAGTTCTTC	CASSGAGLADEQFF
-	TRBV12-3/TRBV12-4	TRBD2	TRBJ2-1	TGTGCCAGCAGACCTAGCGGGGGGATACGCCATGAGCAGTTCTTC	CASRPSGGIRHEQFF
once	TRBV20-1	TRBD2	TRBJ2-1	TGCAGTGCTAGAGTAAGGACTAGCGGGGGCAATGAGCAGTTCTTC	CSARVRTSGGNEQFF
-	TRBV5-1	-	TRBJ1-4	TGCGCCAGCAGCTTTGACCGGGCCTCGGGGCGACTGTTTTTT	CASSFDRASGRLFF
-	TRBV25-1	TRBD1	TRBJ1-6	TGTGCCAGCAAAGGGTTTGGACTGGGACAGGGAAATTCACCCCTCCACTTT	CASKGFGLGQGNSPLHF
-	TRBV27	-	TRBJ2-7	TGTGCCAGCAGCATAGCACGGGTGTACGAGCAGTACTTC	CASSIARVYEQYF
few	TRBV29-1	-	TRBJ1-1	TGCAGCGTTGAAGGGGTCCCGGGGACTGAAGCTTTCTTT	CSVEGVPGTEAFF
-	TRBV6-2/TRBV6-3	-	TRBJ2-3	TGTGCCAGCAGTTACGGGGGGGCCAGTTCCACAGATACGCAGTATTTT	CASSYGGASSTDTQYF
-	TRBV7-2	-	TRBJ2-2	TGTGCCAGCTCGGGGCAGGTGCTCACCGGGGAGCTGTTTTTT	CASSGQVLTGELFF
-	TRBV20-1	-	TRBJ2-5	TGCAGTGCTAGAGGTTCTCTTGCCGAAGAGACCCAGTACTTC	CSARGSLAEETQYF
-	TRBV20-1	-	TRBJ2-1	TGCAGTGCTCCCACTGGGGGGGCGCTTGGCAATGAGCAGTTCTTC	CSAPTGGALGNEQFF
-	TRBV3-1	-	TRBJ2-7	TGTGCCAGCAGCCAACCTCTCGGGTCTTTCCGACGGGACGAGCAGTACTTC	CASSQPLGSFRRDEQYF
few	TRBV2	TRBD1	TRBJ2-7	TGTGCCAGCAGTGGCGGGACAGGGGGCATGGCCTACGAGCAGTACTTC	CASSGGTGGMAYEQYF
few	TRBV7-2	-	TRBJ1-1	TGTGCCAGCGGCGCCTCCCAGCGTTTCGAAGCTTTCTTT	CASGASQRFEAFF
-	TRBV5-1	-	TRBJ2-2	TGCGCCAGCAGCTTGACGCAGGTCACCGGGGAGCTGTTTTTT	CASSLTQVTGELFF
-	TRBV28	-	TRBJ2-7	TGTGCCAGCAGTTTGGCCAGGTTGAACGAGCAGTACTTC	CASSLARLNEQYF
few	TRBV9	-	TRBJ1-2	TGTGCCAGCAGCGTAGGGGACCTCTATGGCTACACCTTC	CASSVGDLYGYTF
few	TRBV10-2	TRBD1	TRBJ2-7	TGCGCCAGCGCTAAAACAGGGGGCTCCTACGAGCAGTACTTC	CASAKTGGSYEQYF
-	TRBV12-3/TRBV12-4	-	TRBJ2-4	TGTGCCAGCAGTTCCCCCCCCCCAGACATTCAGTACTTC	CASSSPPPDIQYF
-	TRBV7-9	-	TRBJ2-4	TGTGCCAGCAGCTTAGTGGCAGGGACGACCAAAAACATTCAGTACTTC	CASSLVAGTTKNIQYF
few	TRBV29-1	-	TRBJ2-5	TGCAGCGTTGATGACGGACCTATGCAAGAGACCCAGTACTTC	CSVDDGPMQETQYF
-	TRBV7-3	-	TRBJ2-6	TGTGCCAGCAGCTTAGTTAATCCTGGGGCCAACGTCCTGACTTTC	CASSLVNPGANVLTF
few	TRBV30	TRBD2	TRBJ2-5	TGTGCCTGGAGCGGGGGGGCTGGGCAAGAGACCCAGTACTTC	CAWSGGAGQETQYF
few	TRBV10-3	-	TRBJ2-3	TGTGCCATCAGTGATAAGCGGCCAGGCACAGATACGCAGTATTTT	CAISDKRPGTDTQYF
few	TRBV11-2	-	TRBJ2-5	TGTGCCAGCAACCTCCAACCACTAGATCGAGAGACCCAGTACTTC	CASNLQPLDRETQYF
-	TRBV27	-	TRBJ1-2	TGTGCCAGCAGTTTATACGGCAGGGTGAACAATGGCTACACCTTC	CASSLYGRVNNGYTF
few	TRBV5-1	-	TRBJ2-2	TGCGCCAGCAGCTTGGTCTCGAGACCGTCTTACACCGGGGAGCTGTTTTTT	CASSLVSRPSYTGELFF
-	TRBV28	TRBD1	TRBJ2-4	TGTGCCAGCACCGACAGGGACAGCATTCAGTACTTC	CASTDRDSIQYF
once	TRBV7-2	TRBD2	TRBJ2-1	TGTGCCAGCAGCAGCACTAGCGGGGGGGCTAGAAATGAGCAGTTCTTC	CASSSTSGGARNEQFF
-	TRBV4-1	TRBD1	TRBJ1-4	TGCGCCAGCAGCCAGACAGGGATTAATGAAAAACTGTTTTTT	CASSQTGINEKLFF
-	TRBV29-1	TRBD1	TRBJ2-3	TGCAGCGTTGAACCCGTTCCGGGACAGGGGGCAGATACGCAGTATTTT	CSVEPVPGQGADTQYF
-	TRBV27	TRBD2	TRBJ2-5	TGTGCCAGCAGTTTATATAGCGGGGAAGAGACCCAGTACTTC	CASSLYSGEETQYF
few	TRBV6-6	-	TRBJ2-1	TGTGCCAGCAGTTACTCGAAGCCCATCGGCGATGAGCAGTTCTTC	CASSYSKPIGDEQFF
few	TRBV21-1	-	TRBJ2-1	TGTGCCAGCAGCAAAGGGGGCCGGGACAGGGGGCAAGATGAGCAGTTCTTC	CASSKGGRDRGQDEQFF
-	TRBV5-1	-	TRBJ2-5	TGCGCCAGCAGCTTGGTTCCGGGGGCGGAGCAGACCCAGTACTTC	CASSLVPGAEQTQYF
-	TRBV13	-	TRBJ2-4	TGTGCCAGCAGCTTAAGTAGCGCCCAAAACATTCAGTACTTC	CASSLSSAQNIQYF
-	TRBV7-2	-	TRBJ2-5	TGTGCCAGCAGCCCAACTTTATTTCAAGAGACCCAGTACTTC	CASSPTLFQETQYF
-	TRBV5-1	-	TRBJ1-4	TGCGCCAGCAGCCCGGGCGGCAGAGTTTCAACTAATGAAAAACTGTTTTTT	CASSPGGRVSTNEKLFF
many	TRBV29-1	-	TRBJ2-1	TGCAGCGTTGTAATGGTGGGTGAGCAGTTCTTC	CSVVMVGEQFF
-	TRBV6-5	-	TRBJ1-4	TGTGCCAGCAGTTACTCGCCAGGGATGGGAGAAAAACTGTTTTTT	CASSYSPGMGEKLFF
-	TRBV4-1	-	TRBJ2-7	TGCGCCAGCAGCCAAGCTGACAGAAGCTACGAGCAGTACTTC	CASSQADRSYEQYF
-	TRBV12-3/TRBV12-4	-	TRBJ1-3	TGTGCCAGCGCTAAGGGAAACACCATATATTTT	CASAKGNTIYF
-	TRBV19	-	TRBJ2-1	TGTGCCAGTAGTACACAGAGGGGCCTAATCAGGAATGAGCAGTTCTTC	CASSTQRGLIRNEQFF
-	TRBV12-3/TRBV12-4	-	TRBJ1-3	TGTGCCAGCAGTTTACAGATCTCTGGAAACACCATATATTTT	CASSLQISGNTIYF
once	TRBV4-1	-	TRBJ2-2	TGCGCCAGCAGCCAAGATCTGGCCCGTAGGGAGCTGTTTTTT	CASSQDLARRELFF
-	TRBV7-6	-	TRBJ1-5	TGTGCCAGCAGCTCCTCGACAGGAAGCAATCAGCCCCAGCATTTT	CASSSSTGSNQPQHF
-	TRBV11-2	-	TRBJ2-7	TGTGCCAGCAGCCCCGTAACGGACCGAAGCTCCTACGAGCAGTACTTC	CASSPVTDRSSYEQYF
few	TRBV7-2	-	TRBJ2-1	TGTGCCAGCAGCGTCGCTAGCGTCGAACTGTACAATGAGCAGTTCTTC	CASSVASVELYNEQFF
few	TRBV18	-	TRBJ1-1	TGTGCCAGCTCACCCGGGGGGGGGAACACTGAAGCTTTCTTT	CASSPGGGNTEAFF
-	TRBV13	-	TRBJ2-1	TGTGCCAGCAGCTTAGGGGGGGCGGCCTACAATGAGCAGTTCTTC	CASSLGGAAYNEQFF
-	TRBV12-3/TRBV12-4	TRBD1	TRBJ1-4	TGTGCCAGCAATCCGGGACAGGGCCATGAAAAACTGTTTTTT	CASNPGQGHEKLFF
-	TRBV28	-	TRBJ2-5	TGTGCCAGCCACGAGGGCCGGGAGACCCAGTACTTC	CASHEGRETQYF
-	TRBV29-1	-	TRBJ2-7	TGCAGCGGGGCCTTGGACCGCTACGAGCAGTACTTC	CSGALDRYEQYF
few	TRBV13	-	TRBJ1-2	TGTGCCAGCAGCTTAGGTTCCGGGTGTGGCTACACCTTC	CASSLGSGCGYTF
-	TRBV5-1	-	TRBJ2-7	TGCGCCAGCAGCTTTACAGGGATGAGCGAGCAGTACTTC	CASSFTGMSEQYF
few	TRBV15	TRBD1	TRBJ2-1	TGTGCCACCAGCAGGTTGGACAGGGGGAAATACGAGCTGTACTTC	CATSRLDRGKYELYF